This T cell receptor (beta chain) was observed in a study of CD8 T cells in Susac syndrome. Sequencing of TCR beta was performed on blood CD8+ and CD4+ T cells. TEMRA cells were FACS-enriched, with CD8+ and CD4+ T cells isolated negatively. cDNA came from approximately 0.5 to 1 ug RNA primed by random hexamers. The method of amplification for TCR beta CDR3 was immunoSEQ multiplex PCR, covering 54 Vbeta and 13 Jbeta. Each CDR3 protein is one row after TCRdb ran MiXCR on the immunoSEQ multiplex PCR reads. The profile shows about 430,000 distinct CDR3 sequences, more than 80% of them singletons. Source material: CD8+ T cells from PBMCs. The TCR originated in a human donor with multiple sclerosis.

The CDR3 loop is CSVSTDWGLVDTQYF. The CDR3 DNA follows: TGCAGCGTTAGCACGGACTGGGGGCTGGTAGATACGCAGTATTTT. V usage is TRBV29-1 and J usage is TRBJ2-3; D might be TRBD1 (6 bases). The V gene lost 5 bases and the J gene lost 5 bases, with 20 bases spanning the gap. Per germline, CDR1 SQVTM and CDR2 ANQGSEA. The length of the CDR3 is 15 residues.